The rows below give T cell receptor beta chains drawn from one sample of a study of radiotherapy plus CTLA-4 blockade in lung cancer. Measured with immunoSEQ multiplex PCR; TCRdb has only the in-frame clones, and not every one. The table lists around 20,000 clones, about 82% of them singletons, with 20% to 30% in the top ten. Source: peripheral blood, taken from a patient treated with radiotherapy plus ipilimumab. Every receptor here comes from a human donor with non-small cell lung cancer whose response to radiotherapy plus ipilimumab could not be evaluated. Both conserved end residues are part of each CDR3. The order of the fields is D gene, J gene, clone size, V gene, CDR3 protein, CDR3 DNA. The D gene is left open where the match is weak. Part of the rows lack a size; the others show once, few, many or a class for expanded clones.

>TRBD2|TRBJ2-7|.|TRBV7-2
CASSPASGRLEQYF
TGTGCCAGCAGCCCTGCGAGCGGGAGGCTGGAGCAGTACTTC
>.|TRBJ1-5|.|TRBV21-1
CASSAPVEGIKCNQPQHF
TGTGCCAGCAGCGCCCCGGTGGAGGGAATAAAGTGCAATCAGCCCCAGCATTTT
>TRBD2|TRBJ2-1|.|TRBV28
CASQLGLAGALISSYNEQFF
TGTGCCAGCCAACTTGGACTAGCGGGCGCACTTATCAGCTCCTACAATGAGCAGTTCTTC
>.|TRBJ1-3|.|TRBV28
CASSQRGSGNTIYF
TGTGCCAGCAGTCAAAGGGGAAGTGGAAACACCATATATTTT
>TRBD2|TRBJ2-7|medium-sized|TRBV2
CASSGGGLSEQYF
TGTGCCAGCAGTGGGGGAGGGCTCAGCGAGCAGTACTTC
>.|TRBJ1-2|.|TRBV2
CASSAQERGGYTF
TGTGCCAGCAGTGCACAGGAGAGAGGTGGCTACACCTTC
>.|TRBJ1-4|.|TRBV5-1
CASSPSGKTNEKLFF
TGCGCCAGCAGCCCCTCCGGGAAAACTAATGAAAAACTGTTTTTT
>.|TRBJ2-2|.|TRBV5-1
CASSLAARADTGELFF
TGCGCCAGCAGCTTGGCGGCCAGGGCGGACACCGGGGAGCTGTTTTTT
>.|TRBJ2-5|.|TRBV5-1
CASSLGRETQYF
TGCGCCAGCAGCTTGGGTCGGGAGACCCAGTACTTC
>.|TRBJ2-1|.|TRBV5-1
CASSLSGISYNEQFF
TGCGCCAGCAGCTTGAGCGGAATCTCCTACAATGAGCAGTTCTTC
>.|TRBJ2-5|.|TRBV7-9
CASSLGRTGETQYF
TGTGCCAGCAGCTTAGGGAGAACCGGGGAGACCCAGTACTTC
>TRBD1|TRBJ2-5|.|TRBV4-2
CASSLSGQKETQYF
TGTGCCAGCAGCCTCTCGGGACAGAAAGAGACCCAGTACTTC
>TRBD1|TRBJ2-1|once|TRBV19
CASRATITGAYYNEQFF
TGTGCCAGTAGGGCTACCATTACAGGGGCTTACTACAATGAGCAGTTCTTC
>.|TRBJ2-7|.|TRBV27
CASSQSTGGSYEQYF
TGTGCCAGCAGCCAATCCACCGGGGGCTCCTACGAGCAGTACTTC
>.|TRBJ2-5|.|TRBV19
CASSIGVGQETQYF
TGTGCCAGTAGTATCGGGGTTGGCCAAGAGACCCAGTACTTC
>.|TRBJ2-1|.|TRBV15
CATSRLGGSNEQFF
TGTGCCACCAGCAGGCTGGGAGGCAGCAATGAGCAGTTCTTC
>.|TRBJ1-1|.|TRBV6-1
CASGPGGNTEAFF
TGTGCCAGCGGCCCCGGGGGAAACACTGAAGCTTTCTTT
>TRBD1|TRBJ2-1|once|TRBV7-3
CASSPLGTGISYNEQFF
TGTGCCAGCAGTCCTTTGGGGACAGGGATTTCCTACAATGAGCAGTTCTTC
>.|TRBJ2-5|.|TRBV5-1
CASSQILGQETQYF
TGCGCCAGCAGCCAGATACTAGGCCAAGAGACCCAGTACTTC
>.|TRBJ1-1|once|TRBV10-1
CASNPGRGFSPTEAFF
TGCGCCAGCAACCCCGGGAGGGGGTTCTCCCCCACTGAAGCTTTCTTT
>.|TRBJ2-1|.|TRBV19
CASSPGSPNEQFF
TGTGCCAGTAGTCCCGGGAGCCCCAATGAGCAGTTCTTC
>.|TRBJ2-7|.|TRBV12-5
CASAEQGLYEQYF
TGTGCTAGTGCCGAGCAGGGGCTCTACGAGCAGTACTTC
>.|TRBJ2-7|.|TRBV2
CASSGRKEQYF
TGTGCCAGCAGTGGGAGGAAGGAGCAGTACTTC
>.|TRBJ1-2|.|TRBV5-1
CASSPGGGNYGYTF
TGCGCCAGCAGCCCCGGCGGGGGAAACTATGGCTACACCTTC
>.|TRBJ2-7|.|TRBV29-1
CSVPLSSYEQYF
TGCAGCGTTCCCCTGAGCTCCTACGAGCAGTACTTC
>.|TRBJ1-2|.|TRBV6-5
CASSSTANYGYTF
TGTGCCAGCAGTTCGACAGCTAACTATGGCTACACCTTC
>.|TRBJ2-2|once|TRBV15
CATSSGLLGELFF
TGTGCCACCAGCAGTGGGCTCCTCGGGGAGCTGTTTTTT
>TRBD2|TRBJ2-3|.|TRBV5-1
CASSLGSSGGTDTQYF
TGCGCCAGCAGCTTGGGTTCTAGCGGGGGCACAGATACGCAGTATTTT
>TRBD2|TRBJ2-7|.|TRBV19
CASSIRGIAGVVVSYEQYF
TGTGCCAGTAGTATAAGGGGTATAGCGGGGGTTGTAGTTAGCTACGAGCAGTACTTC
>.|TRBJ1-2|.|TRBV27
CASSFAGNYGYTF
TGTGCCAGCAGTTTTGCGGGAAACTATGGCTACACCTTC
>TRBD2|TRBJ2-3|.|TRBV4-2
CASSDSGGAKDTQYF
TGTGCCAGCAGCGATAGCGGGGGGGCCAAAGATACGCAGTATTTT
>TRBD2|TRBJ2-2|once|TRBV5-1
CASSPGTSLSHGELFF
TGCGCCAGCAGCCCCGGGACTAGCCTGAGCCACGGGGAGCTGTTTTTT
>.|TRBJ2-7|.|TRBV19
CASSTPIWQPSYEQYF
TGTGCCAGTAGTACCCCCATATGGCAACCGTCCTACGAGCAGTACTTC
>TRBD1|TRBJ1-6|.|TRBV27
CASSLDRGPLHF
TGTGCCAGCAGTTTAGACAGGGGCCCGCTCCACTTT
>TRBD2|TRBJ2-7|.|TRBV6-4
CASSSFVGLAGPPPYEQYF
TGTGCCAGCAGTTCCTTTGTGGGACTAGCGGGGCCCCCTCCCTACGAGCAGTACTTC
>TRBD2|TRBJ2-2|.|TRBV7-2
CAGGGVNTGELFF
TGTGCCGGCGGGGGGGTCAACACCGGGGAGCTGTTTTTT
>.|TRBJ2-1|few|TRBV13
CASSLRREQFF
TGTGCCAGCAGCTTAAGGAGGGAGCAGTTCTTC
>TRBD1|TRBJ2-1|.|TRBV6-6
CASTRGGAFYNEQFF
TGTGCCAGCACCCGAGGGGGCGCCTTCTACAATGAGCAGTTCTTC
>.|TRBJ2-1|.|TRBV1
CTSSQDPPDDSGEQFF
TGCACCAGCAGCCAAGATCCCCCTGACGACTCTGGGGAGCAGTTCTTC
>.|TRBJ2-5|.|TRBV6-5
CASSYAGRETQYF
TGTGCCAGCAGTTACGCAGGCCGGGAGACCCAGTACTTC
>TRBD2|TRBJ2-5|.|TRBV18
CASSPALAGGQETQYF
TGTGCCAGCTCACCCGCTCTAGCGGGGGGCCAAGAGACCCAGTACTTC
>.|TRBJ1-2|.|TRBV4-3
CASSQDPGSGNYGYTF
TGCGCCAGCAGCCAAGACCCAGGATCAGGGAACTATGGCTACACCTTC
>.|TRBJ2-2|.|TRBV28
CASRGTTGELFF
TGTGCCAGCAGAGGGACTACCGGGGAGCTGTTTTTT
>TRBD1|TRBJ1-3|few|TRBV6-1
CASSGLSGGADGNTIYF
TGTGCCAGCAGTGGACTCTCAGGGGGCGCCGATGGAAACACCATATATTTT
>.|TRBJ2-7|.|TRBV7-9
CASSPHWRENPHEQYF
TGTGCCAGCAGTCCCCATTGGAGGGAGAATCCCCACGAGCAGTACTTC